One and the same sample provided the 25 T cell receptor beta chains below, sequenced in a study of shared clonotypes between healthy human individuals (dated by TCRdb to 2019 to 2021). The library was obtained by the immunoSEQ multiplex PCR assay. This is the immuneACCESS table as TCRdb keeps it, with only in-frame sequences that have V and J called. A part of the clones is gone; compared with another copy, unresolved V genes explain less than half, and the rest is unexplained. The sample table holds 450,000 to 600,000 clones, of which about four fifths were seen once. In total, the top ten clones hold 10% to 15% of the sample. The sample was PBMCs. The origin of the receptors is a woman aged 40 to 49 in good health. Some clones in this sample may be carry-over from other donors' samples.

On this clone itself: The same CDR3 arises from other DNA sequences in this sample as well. CDR3 DNA sequence: TGTGCCAGCAGCTTAGTAGTAGAAAGCTCCTACAATGAGCAGTTCTTC. Its translation: CASSLVVESSYNEQFF. The J gene is TRBJ2-1, the V gene TRBV7-2, with D uncertain. This CDR3 is built from 16 residues. From germline, CDR1 is SGHTA and CDR2 FQGNSA. Between the trimmed V and J ends, which lost 1 base and 0 bases, there was a span of 10 bases.

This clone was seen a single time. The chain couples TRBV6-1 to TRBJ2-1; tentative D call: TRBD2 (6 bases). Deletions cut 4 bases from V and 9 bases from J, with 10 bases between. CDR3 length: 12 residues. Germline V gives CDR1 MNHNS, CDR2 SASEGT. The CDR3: CASSVEGGEQFF. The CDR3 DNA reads TGTGCCAGCAGTGTCGAGGGAGGTGAGCAGTTCTTC.

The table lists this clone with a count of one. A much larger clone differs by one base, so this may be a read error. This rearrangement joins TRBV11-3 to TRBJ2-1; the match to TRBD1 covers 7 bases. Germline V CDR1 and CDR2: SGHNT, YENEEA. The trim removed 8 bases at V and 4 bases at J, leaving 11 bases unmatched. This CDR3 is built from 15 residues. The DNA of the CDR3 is TGTGCCAGCGGCAGATCAGGGGGTGTTTACAATGAGCAGTTCTTC. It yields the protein CASGRSGGVYNEQFF.

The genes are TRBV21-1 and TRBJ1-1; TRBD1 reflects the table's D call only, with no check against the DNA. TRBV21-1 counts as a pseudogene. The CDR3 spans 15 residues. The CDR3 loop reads CASSKADRGWTEAFF. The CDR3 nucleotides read TGTGCCAGCAGCAAAGCGGACAGGGGTTGGACTGAAGCTTTCTTT.

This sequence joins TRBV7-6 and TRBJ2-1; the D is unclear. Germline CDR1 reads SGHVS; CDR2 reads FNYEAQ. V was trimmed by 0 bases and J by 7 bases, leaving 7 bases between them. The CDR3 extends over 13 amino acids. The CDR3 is CASSLASENEQFF. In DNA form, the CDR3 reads TGTGCCAGCAGCTTAGCCTCCGAAAATGAGCAGTTCTTC.

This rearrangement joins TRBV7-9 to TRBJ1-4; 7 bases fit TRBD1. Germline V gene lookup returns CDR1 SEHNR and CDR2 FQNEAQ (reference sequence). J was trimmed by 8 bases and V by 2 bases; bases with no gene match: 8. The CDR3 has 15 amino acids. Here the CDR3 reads CASSLSGQRSEKLFF. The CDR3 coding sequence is TGTGCCAGCAGCTTATCGGGACAGCGGTCCGAAAAACTGTTTTTT.

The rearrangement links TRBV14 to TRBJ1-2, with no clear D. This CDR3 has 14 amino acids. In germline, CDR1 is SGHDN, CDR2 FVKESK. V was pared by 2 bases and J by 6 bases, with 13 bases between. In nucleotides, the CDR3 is TGTGCCAGCAGCCAAACTACAGCGAATAATGGCTACACCTTC. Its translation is CASSQTTANNGYTF.

CDR3 DNA: TGTGCCAGCAGGGGACTAGCGGGAGGGCCGGTATTTTACAATGAGCAGTTCTTC. It translates to CASRGLAGGPVFYNEQFF. The chain joins TRBV11-2 to TRBJ2-1; 16 positions match TRBD2. This CDR3 comprises 18 residues. The trim removed 6 bases at V and 4 bases at J, leaving 9 bases unmatched. In germline, CDR1 is SGHAT, CDR2 FQNNGV.

This CDR3 is CASSELGEPYGYTF. In DNA, the CDR3 is TGTGCCAGCAGTGAGCTTGGGGAACCCTATGGCTACACCTTC. The V call is TRBV6-1, the J call TRBJ1-2; no reliable D call. The germline CDR1 and CDR2 sequences are MNHNS and SASEGT. The CDR3 totals 14 residues. The V gene lost 3 bases and the J gene lost 4 bases, with 12 bases spanning the gap.

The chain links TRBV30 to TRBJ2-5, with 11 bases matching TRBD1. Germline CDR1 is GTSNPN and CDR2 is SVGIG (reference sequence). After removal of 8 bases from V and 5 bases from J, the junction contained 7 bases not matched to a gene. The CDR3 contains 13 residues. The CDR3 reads CAGDRGSSETQYF. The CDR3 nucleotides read TGTGCCGGGGACAGGGGGTCTTCCGAGACCCAGTACTTC.

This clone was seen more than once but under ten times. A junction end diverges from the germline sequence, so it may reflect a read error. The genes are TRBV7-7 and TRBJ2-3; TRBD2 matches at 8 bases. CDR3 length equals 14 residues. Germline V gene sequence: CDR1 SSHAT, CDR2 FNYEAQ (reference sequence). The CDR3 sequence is CASSLGLAADTQYF. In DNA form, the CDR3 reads TGTGCTAGCAGCCTCGGACTAGCAGCAGATACGCAGTATTTT.

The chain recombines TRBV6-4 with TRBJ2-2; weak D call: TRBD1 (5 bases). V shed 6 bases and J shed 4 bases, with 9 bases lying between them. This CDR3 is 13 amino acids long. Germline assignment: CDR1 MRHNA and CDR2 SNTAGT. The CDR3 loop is CASSQGPTGELFF. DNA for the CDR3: TGTGCCAGCAGCCAGGGTCCCACCGGGGAGCTGTTTTTT.

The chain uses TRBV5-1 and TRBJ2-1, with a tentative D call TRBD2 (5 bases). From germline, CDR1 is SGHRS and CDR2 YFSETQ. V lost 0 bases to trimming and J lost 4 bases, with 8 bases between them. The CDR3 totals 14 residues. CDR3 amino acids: CASSLGTAYNEQFF. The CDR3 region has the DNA TGCGCCAGCAGCTTGGGGACTGCATACAATGAGCAGTTCTTC.

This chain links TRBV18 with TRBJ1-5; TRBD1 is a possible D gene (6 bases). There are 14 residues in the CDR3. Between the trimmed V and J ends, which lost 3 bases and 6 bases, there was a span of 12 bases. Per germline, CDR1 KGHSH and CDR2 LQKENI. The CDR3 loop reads CASSPWGLGQPQHF. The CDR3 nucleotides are TGTGCCAGCTCACCGTGGGGGCTCGGTCAGCCCCAGCATTTT.

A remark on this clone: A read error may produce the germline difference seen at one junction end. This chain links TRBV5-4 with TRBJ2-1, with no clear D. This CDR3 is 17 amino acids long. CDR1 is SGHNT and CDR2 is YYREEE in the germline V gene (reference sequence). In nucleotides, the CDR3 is TGCGCCAGCAGCCAAGATCCCCGGGCAACTGCCCACAATGAGCAGTTCTTC. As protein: CASSQDPRATAHNEQFF.

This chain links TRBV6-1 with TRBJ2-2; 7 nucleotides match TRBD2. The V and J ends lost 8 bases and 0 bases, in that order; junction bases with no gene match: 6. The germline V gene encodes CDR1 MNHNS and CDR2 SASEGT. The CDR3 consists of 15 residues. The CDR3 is CASGGGLANTGELFF. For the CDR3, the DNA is TGTGCCAGCGGCGGTGGACTAGCGAACACCGGGGAGCTGTTTTTT.

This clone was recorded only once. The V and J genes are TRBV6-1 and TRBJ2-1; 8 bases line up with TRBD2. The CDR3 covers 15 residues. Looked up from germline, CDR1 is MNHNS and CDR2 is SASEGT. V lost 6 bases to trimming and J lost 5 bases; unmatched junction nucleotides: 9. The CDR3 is CASRVPGGANNEQFF. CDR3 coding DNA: TGTGCCAGCAGAGTCCCGGGGGGGGCTAACAATGAGCAGTTCTTC.

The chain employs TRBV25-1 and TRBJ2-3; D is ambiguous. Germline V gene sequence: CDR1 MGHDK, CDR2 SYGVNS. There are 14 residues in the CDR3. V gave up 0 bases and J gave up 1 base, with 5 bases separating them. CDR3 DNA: TGTGCCAGCAGTGAATACACAGGCACAGATACGCAGTATTTT. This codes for CASSEYTGTDTQYF.

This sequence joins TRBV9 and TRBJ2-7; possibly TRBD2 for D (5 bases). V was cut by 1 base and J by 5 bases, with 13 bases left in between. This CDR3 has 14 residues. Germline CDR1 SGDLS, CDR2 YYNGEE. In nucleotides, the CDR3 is TGTGCCAGCAGCGTAAGGTGGGAGCAGAACGAGCAGTACTTC. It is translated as CASSVRWEQNEQYF.

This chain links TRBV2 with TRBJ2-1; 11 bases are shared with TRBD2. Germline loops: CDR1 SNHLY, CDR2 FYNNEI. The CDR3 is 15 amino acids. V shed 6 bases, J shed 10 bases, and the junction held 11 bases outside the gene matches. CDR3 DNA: TGTGCCAGCAGACGACTAGCGGGGAGCCAATACGAGCAGTTCTTC. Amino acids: CASRRLAGSQYEQFF.

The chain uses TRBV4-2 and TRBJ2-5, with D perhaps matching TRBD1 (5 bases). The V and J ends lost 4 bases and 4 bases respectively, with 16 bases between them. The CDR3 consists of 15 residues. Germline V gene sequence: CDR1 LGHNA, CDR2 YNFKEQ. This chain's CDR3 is CASSPGAERLETQYF. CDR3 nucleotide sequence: TGTGCCAGCAGCCCTGGGGCCGAGCGACTAGAGACCCAGTACTTC.

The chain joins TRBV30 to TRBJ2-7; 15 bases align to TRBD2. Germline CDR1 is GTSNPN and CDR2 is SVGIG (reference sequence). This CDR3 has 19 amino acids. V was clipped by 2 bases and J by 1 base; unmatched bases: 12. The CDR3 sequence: CAWSTDHGLAGGGSYEQYF. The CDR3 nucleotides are TGTGCCTGGAGTACTGACCACGGACTAGCGGGAGGGGGATCCTACGAGCAGTACTTC. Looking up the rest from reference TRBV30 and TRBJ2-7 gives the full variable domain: SQTIHQWPATLVQPVGSPLSLECTVEGTSNPNLYWYRQAAGRGLQLLFYSVGIGQISSEVPQNLSASRPQDRQFILSSKKLLLSDSGFYLCAWSTDHGLAGGGSYEQYFGPGTRLTVT.

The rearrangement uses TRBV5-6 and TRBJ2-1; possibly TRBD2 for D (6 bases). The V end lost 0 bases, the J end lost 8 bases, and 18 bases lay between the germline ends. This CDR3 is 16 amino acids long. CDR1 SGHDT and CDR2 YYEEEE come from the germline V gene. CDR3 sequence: CASSLDAGPWGDEQFF. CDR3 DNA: TGTGCCAGCAGCTTGGATGCGGGTCCCTGGGGGGATGAGCAGTTCTTC.

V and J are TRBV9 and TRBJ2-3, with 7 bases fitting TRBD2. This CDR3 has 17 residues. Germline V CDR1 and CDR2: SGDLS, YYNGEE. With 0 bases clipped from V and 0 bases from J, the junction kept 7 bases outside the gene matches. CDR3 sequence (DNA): TGTGCCAGCAGCGTAGATCCCAGCGGGACTAGCACAGATACGCAGTATTTT. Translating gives CASSVDPSGTSTDTQYF.

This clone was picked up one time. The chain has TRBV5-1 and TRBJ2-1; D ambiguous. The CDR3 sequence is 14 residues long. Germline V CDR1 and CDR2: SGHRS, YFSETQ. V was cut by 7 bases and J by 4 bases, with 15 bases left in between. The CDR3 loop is CASHSQAGYNEQFF. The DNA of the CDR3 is TGCGCCAGCCATTCTCAGGCCGGATACAATGAGCAGTTCTTC.